This is a list of T cell receptor beta chains from one sample in a study of blood T cells in healthy people across ages. TCRdb called the 5' RACE reads again in MiXCR, with one record for every CDR3 protein. The repertoire consists of around 1,500,000 distinct CDR3 sequences, with roughly 30% occurring once and the leading ten covering 7.7%. The sequencing sample was made of blood. Receptors were obtained from a woman aged 25 to 39 in good health. Each CDR3 is given with its conserved first and last residue. A D gene is named only where the DNA matches it firmly. Clone size is shown for a subset of rows, as once, few, many or a class of expanded clone.

v_gene: TRBV5-1
j_gene: TRBJ2-3
d_gene: -
abundance: -
CDR3aa: CATTKGRTGDTQYF
CDR3nt: TGCGCCACCACGAAGGGGAGAACGGGAGATACGCAGTATTTT

v_gene: TRBV5-1
j_gene: TRBJ2-1
d_gene: -
abundance: -
CDR3aa: CASSNHRLGDNEQFF
CDR3nt: TGCGCCAGCAGCAACCATAGACTTGGTGACAATGAGCAGTTCTTC

v_gene: TRBV12-3/TRBV12-4
j_gene: TRBJ2-4
d_gene: -
abundance: many
CDR3aa: CASSLALQTEGIQYF
CDR3nt: TGTGCCAGCAGTTTAGCGCTTCAGACAGAAGGCATTCAGTACTTC

v_gene: TRBV9
j_gene: TRBJ2-7
d_gene: TRBD2
abundance: many
CDR3aa: CASSVAGTAGAHEQYF
CDR3nt: TGTGCCAGCAGCGTAGCTGGCACAGCGGGAGCCCACGAGCAGTACTTC

v_gene: TRBV28
j_gene: TRBJ1-2
d_gene: TRBD1
abundance: few
CDR3aa: CASSTITGTEDGYTF
CDR3nt: TGTGCCAGCAGTACCATTACCGGGACAGAGGATGGCTACACCTTC

v_gene: TRBV5-1
j_gene: TRBJ2-7
d_gene: -
abundance: few
CDR3aa: CASSSRESSYEQYF
CDR3nt: TGCGCCAGCTCAAGCAGGGAATCTTCCTACGAGCAGTACTTC

v_gene: TRBV6-6
j_gene: TRBJ2-7
d_gene: -
abundance: many
CDR3aa: CASRLQGSEAEQYF
CDR3nt: TGTGCCAGCAGGCTCCAGGGATCTGAGGCCGAGCAGTACTTC

v_gene: TRBV11-2
j_gene: TRBJ2-2
d_gene: -
abundance: few
CDR3aa: CASSLVLASGELFF
CDR3nt: TGTGCCAGCAGCTTAGTTCTGGCTTCCGGGGAGCTGTTTTTT

v_gene: TRBV2
j_gene: TRBJ2-5
d_gene: -
abundance: many
CDR3aa: CASSETVQETQYF
CDR3nt: TGTGCCAGCAGTGAGACGGTTCAAGAGACCCAGTACTTC

v_gene: TRBV5-8
j_gene: TRBJ1-1
d_gene: TRBD1
abundance: -
CDR3aa: CASSAWDRPNTEAFF
CDR3nt: TGTGCCAGCAGCGCATGGGACAGGCCGAACACTGAAGCTTTCTTT

v_gene: TRBV12-3/TRBV12-4
j_gene: TRBJ1-5
d_gene: -
abundance: few
CDR3aa: CASSLGDGSGPQHF
CDR3nt: TGTGCCAGCAGTTTAGGAGACGGTTCGGGGCCCCAGCATTTT

v_gene: TRBV5-5
j_gene: TRBJ1-1
d_gene: -
abundance: -
CDR3aa: CASSFGEDTEAFF
CDR3nt: TGTGCCAGCAGCTTCGGGGAGGACACTGAAGCTTTCTTT

v_gene: TRBV20-1
j_gene: TRBJ2-7
d_gene: -
abundance: many
CDR3aa: CGIKRAHSYEQYF
CDR3nt: TGCGGGATAAAGCGGGCCCACTCCTACGAGCAGTACTTC

v_gene: TRBV28
j_gene: TRBJ2-5
d_gene: -
abundance: -
CDR3aa: CASSRWTGFQETQYF
CDR3nt: TGTGCCAGCAGCAGATGGACCGGCTTTCAAGAGACCCAGTACTTC

v_gene: TRBV6-6
j_gene: TRBJ2-6
d_gene: -
abundance: -
CDR3aa: CASSLARGSGANVLTF
CDR3nt: TGTGCCAGCAGTTTGGCTAGAGGGTCTGGGGCCAACGTCCTGACTTTC

v_gene: TRBV7-2
j_gene: TRBJ2-5
d_gene: -
abundance: few
CDR3aa: CASTVLEKETQYF
CDR3nt: TGTGCCAGCACCGTTCTGGAGAAAGAGACCCAGTACTTC

v_gene: TRBV12-5
j_gene: TRBJ2-1
d_gene: -
abundance: -
CDR3aa: CASGLRQIYEQFF
CDR3nt: TGTGCTAGTGGTTTGAGACAGATCTATGAGCAGTTCTTC

v_gene: TRBV14
j_gene: TRBJ1-1
d_gene: -
abundance: few
CDR3aa: CASSREPPTEAFF
CDR3nt: TGTGCCAGCAGCCGGGAGCCCCCCACTGAAGCTTTCTTT

v_gene: TRBV20-1
j_gene: TRBJ1-5
d_gene: TRBD1
abundance: -
CDR3aa: CSARDLTGGNQPQHF
CDR3nt: TGCAGTGCTAGAGATCTCACAGGGGGCAATCAGCCCCAGCATTTT

v_gene: TRBV4-3
j_gene: TRBJ2-6
d_gene: -
abundance: few
CDR3aa: CASSQVGGPGANVLTF
CDR3nt: TGCGCCAGCAGCCAAGTGGGGGGCCCTGGGGCCAACGTCCTGACTTTC

v_gene: TRBV4-1
j_gene: TRBJ2-3
d_gene: TRBD1
abundance: -
CDR3aa: CASSRDPGQSTDTQYF
CDR3nt: TGCGCCAGCAGCCGAGACCCGGGACAGAGCACAGATACGCAGTATTTT

v_gene: TRBV9
j_gene: TRBJ2-1
d_gene: -
abundance: -
CDR3aa: CASSAGTLSYNEQFF
CDR3nt: TGTGCCAGCAGCGCAGGGACTCTCTCCTACAATGAGCAGTTCTTC

v_gene: TRBV10-1
j_gene: TRBJ2-5
d_gene: TRBD1
abundance: many
CDR3aa: CASSGGQGDDETQYF
CDR3nt: TGCGCCAGCAGTGGGGGACAGGGAGATGACGAGACCCAGTACTTC

v_gene: TRBV10-3
j_gene: TRBJ2-7
d_gene: TRBD1
abundance: many
CDR3aa: CAISGRHDRADYEQYF
CDR3nt: TGTGCCATCAGTGGTCGCCACGACAGGGCGGACTACGAGCAGTACTTC

v_gene: TRBV2
j_gene: TRBJ2-1
d_gene: -
abundance: -
CDR3aa: CASSTRYNEQFF
CDR3nt: TGCGCCAGCAGCACCCGGTACAATGAGCAGTTCTTC

v_gene: TRBV20-1
j_gene: TRBJ2-1
d_gene: -
abundance: -
CDR3aa: CSAGDSGSNELFF
CDR3nt: TGCAGTGCAGGAGATTCGGGATCCAATGAGCTGTTCTTC

v_gene: TRBV12-3/TRBV12-4
j_gene: TRBJ2-1
d_gene: -
abundance: -
CDR3aa: CASSFGGRGSEQFF
CDR3nt: TGTGCCAGCAGTTTCGGGGGGCGAGGGAGTGAGCAGTTCTTC

v_gene: TRBV5-5
j_gene: TRBJ2-7
d_gene: TRBD1
abundance: -
CDR3aa: CTSSPRDSYSYEQYF
CDR3nt: TGTACCAGCAGCCCGAGGGACAGTTACTCCTACGAGCAGTACTTC

v_gene: TRBV20-1
j_gene: TRBJ2-1
d_gene: -
abundance: few
CDR3aa: CSARAPSSYNEQFF
CDR3nt: TGCAGTGCTAGAGCGCCGAGCTCCTACAATGAGCAGTTCTTC

v_gene: TRBV20-1
j_gene: TRBJ2-3
d_gene: TRBD2
abundance: -
CDR3aa: CSAKRGGTDTQYF
CDR3nt: TGCAGTGCCAAGCGGGGGGGAACAGATACGCAGTATTTT

v_gene: TRBV2
j_gene: TRBJ2-5
d_gene: -
abundance: -
CDR3aa: CARTPGTRSLGQYF
CDR3nt: TGTGCCAGGACTCCCGGGACCCGGAGTTTGGGCCAGTACTTC

v_gene: TRBV9
j_gene: TRBJ1-1
d_gene: -
abundance: -
CDR3aa: CASSVVPRGGPNTEAFF
CDR3nt: TGTGCCAGCAGCGTAGTCCCCCGCGGCGGGCCTAACACTGAAGCTTTCTTT

v_gene: TRBV28
j_gene: TRBJ2-7
d_gene: TRBD1
abundance: once
CDR3aa: CASSPTGVRSYEQYF
CDR3nt: TGTGCCAGCAGTCCCACAGGGGTTCGCTCCTACGAGCAGTACTTC

v_gene: TRBV2
j_gene: TRBJ2-7
d_gene: TRBD1
abundance: -
CDR3aa: CASSRDREGNEQYF
CDR3nt: TGTGCCAGCAGTCGGGACAGGGAAGGGAACGAGCAGTACTTC

v_gene: TRBV5-1
j_gene: TRBJ2-5
d_gene: -
abundance: few
CDR3aa: CASSTGTSKRTQYF
CDR3nt: TGCGCCAGCAGCACGGGGACATCGAAGAGAACCCAGTACTTC

v_gene: TRBV24-1
j_gene: TRBJ2-7
d_gene: -
abundance: many
CDR3aa: CATSDALQGSSYEQYF
CDR3nt: TGTGCCACCAGTGATGCCTTACAGGGCTCCTCCTACGAGCAGTACTTC

v_gene: TRBV20-1
j_gene: TRBJ2-3
d_gene: -
abundance: many
CDR3aa: CSAPRPGTPDTQYF
CDR3nt: TGCAGTGCCCCGAGGCCAGGGACCCCAGATACGCAGTATTTT

v_gene: TRBV12-3/TRBV12-4
j_gene: TRBJ2-7
d_gene: TRBD1
abundance: few
CDR3aa: CASRWTGDYEQYF
CDR3nt: TGTGCCAGCAGATGGACAGGGGACTACGAGCAGTACTTC

v_gene: TRBV5-6
j_gene: TRBJ2-7
d_gene: TRBD1
abundance: few
CDR3aa: CASSRPGGQASYEQYF
CDR3nt: TGTGCCAGCAGCCGGCCCGGCGGACAGGCCTCCTACGAGCAGTACTTC

v_gene: TRBV10-1
j_gene: TRBJ2-7
d_gene: TRBD1
abundance: -
CDR3aa: CASVQPLGTGGYEQYF
CDR3nt: TGCGCCAGCGTTCAGCCTCTCGGGACAGGGGGCTATGAGCAGTACTTC

v_gene: TRBV12-3/TRBV12-4
j_gene: TRBJ2-3
d_gene: TRBD2
abundance: -
CDR3aa: CASRTSGGAADTQYF
CDR3nt: TGTGCCAGCAGGACTAGCGGGGGGGCGGCGGATACGCAGTATTTT

v_gene: TRBV5-1
j_gene: TRBJ2-7
d_gene: TRBD2
abundance: -
CDR3aa: CASSSTTSGNYEQYF
CDR3nt: TGCGCCAGCAGCTCCACGACTAGCGGGAACTACGAGCAGTACTTC

v_gene: TRBV10-3
j_gene: TRBJ2-2
d_gene: -
abundance: once
CDR3aa: CAISEMNTGELFF
CDR3nt: TGTGCCATCAGTGAGATGAACACCGGGGAGCTGTTTTTT

v_gene: TRBV6-5
j_gene: TRBJ2-7
d_gene: -
abundance: many
CDR3aa: CASSFRGQKVYEQYF
CDR3nt: TGTGCCAGCAGTTTTAGAGGACAGAAAGTCTACGAGCAGTACTTC

v_gene: TRBV7-2
j_gene: TRBJ2-7
d_gene: TRBD2
abundance: -
CDR3aa: CASSLALQGREALYEQYF
CDR3nt: TGTGCCAGCAGCTTAGCCCTCCAGGGGCGGGAGGCCCTCTACGAGCAGTACTTC

v_gene: TRBV2
j_gene: TRBJ1-2
d_gene: -
abundance: -
CDR3aa: CASSVMRVGYTF
CDR3nt: TGTGCCAGCAGTGTCATGAGGGTTGGCTACACCTTC

v_gene: TRBV5-1
j_gene: TRBJ1-2
d_gene: -
abundance: many
CDR3aa: CASSLTTNYGYTF
CDR3nt: TGTGCCAGCAGTTTAACCACTAACTATGGCTACACCTTC

v_gene: TRBV12-5
j_gene: TRBJ2-7
d_gene: -
abundance: few
CDR3aa: CASGPGTATYEQYF
CDR3nt: TGTGCTAGTGGTCCGGGGACGGCTACCTACGAGCAGTACTTC

v_gene: TRBV12-3/TRBV12-4
j_gene: TRBJ2-3
d_gene: TRBD1
abundance: few
CDR3aa: CASSSWDRGTLDTQYF
CDR3nt: TGTGCCAGCAGTTCGTGGGACAGGGGGACCCTAGATACGCAGTATTTT

v_gene: TRBV27
j_gene: TRBJ2-6
d_gene: -
abundance: -
CDR3aa: CASSLIGASSGANVLTF
CDR3nt: TGTGCCAGCAGTTTAATTGGCGCGAGCTCTGGGGCCAACGTCCTGACTTTC

v_gene: TRBV7-2
j_gene: TRBJ2-1
d_gene: TRBD2
abundance: many
CDR3aa: CASSLLAGEYNEQFF
CDR3nt: TGTGCCAGCAGCTTACTAGCGGGGGAGTACAATGAGCAGTTCTTC